This TCR beta chain originates from a study of T cells after posttransplantation cyclophosphamide. TCRdb's copy holds only in-frame clones and misses some; the assay was immunoSEQ multiplex PCR. Of 30,000 to 45,000 clones in the sample, more than 70% were seen once. Study results and limitations: Tissue-infiltrating T cells from skin or gut overlapped little with blood T cells.

Busulfan-fludarabine conditioning, marrow transplant, and cyclophosphamide on days +3 and +4 were administered. Of note for this clone: Its antigen is still unknown.

Trimming removed 0 bases from V and 6 bases from J; junction bases left unmatched: 2. Per the germline V gene, CDR1 is SGHDT and CDR2 is YYEEEE. The length of the CDR3 is 14 residues. The V call is TRBV5-6, the J call TRBJ2-7; 11 bases line up with TRBD2. This sample comprised CD4+ T cells sorted from blood, obtained approximately 2,000 days after a stem cell transplant with posttransplant cyclophosphamide. This TCR was recovered from a female patient aged 40-49 years who received an allogeneic stem cell transplant from a related donor, was CMV-positive, and had no GVHD. Some T cells may be graft donor cells. This chain's CDR3 is CASSLVAGGREQYF. For the CDR3, the DNA is TGTGCCAGCAGCTTGGTAGCGGGGGGGCGCGAGCAGTACTTC.